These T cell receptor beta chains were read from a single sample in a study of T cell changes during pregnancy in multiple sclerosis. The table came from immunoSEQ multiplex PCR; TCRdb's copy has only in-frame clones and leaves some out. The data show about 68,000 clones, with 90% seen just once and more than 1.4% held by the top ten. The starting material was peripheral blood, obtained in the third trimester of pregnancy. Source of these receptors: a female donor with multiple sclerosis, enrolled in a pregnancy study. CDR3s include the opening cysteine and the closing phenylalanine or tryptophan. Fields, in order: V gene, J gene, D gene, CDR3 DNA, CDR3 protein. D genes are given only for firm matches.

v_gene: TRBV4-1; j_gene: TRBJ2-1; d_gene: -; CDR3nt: TGCGCCAGCAGCCAAGAAGGCGGGGTTTACAATGAGCAGTTCTTC; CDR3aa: CASSQEGGVYNEQFF
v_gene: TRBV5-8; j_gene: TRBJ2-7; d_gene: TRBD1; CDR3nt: TGTGCCAGCAGCTTGGGACAGGGGGCTTACGAGCAGTACTTC; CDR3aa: CASSLGQGAYEQYF
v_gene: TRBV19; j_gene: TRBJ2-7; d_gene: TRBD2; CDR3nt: TGTGCCAGTAGTCCGAAGGGACTAGCGGCCTACGAGCAGTACTTC; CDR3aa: CASSPKGLAAYEQYF
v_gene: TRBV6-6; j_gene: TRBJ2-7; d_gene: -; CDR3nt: TGTGCCAGCAGGGAGGTGAATACCTACGAGCAGTACTTC; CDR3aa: CASREVNTYEQYF
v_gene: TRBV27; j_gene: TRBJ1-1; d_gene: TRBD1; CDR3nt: TGTGCCAGCAGTCCCGGGACAGGGCTAACTGAAGCTTTCTTT; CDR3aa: CASSPGTGLTEAFF
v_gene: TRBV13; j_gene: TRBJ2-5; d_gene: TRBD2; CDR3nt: TGTGCCAGCAGCAACGCGGGACTAGCGGGGGACCAAGAGACCCAGTACTTC; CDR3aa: CASSNAGLAGDQETQYF
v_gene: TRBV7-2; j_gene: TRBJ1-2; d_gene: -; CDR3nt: TGTGCCAGCAGCTTAGTTGTCCGACGGTTAGGCGGATCTAACTATGGCTACACCTTC; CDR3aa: CASSLVVRRLGGSNYGYTF
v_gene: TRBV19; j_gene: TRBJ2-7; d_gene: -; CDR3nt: TGTGCCAGTATCGGCGGAAACTACGAGCAGTACTTC; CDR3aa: CASIGGNYEQYF
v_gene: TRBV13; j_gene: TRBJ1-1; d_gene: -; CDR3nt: TGTGCCAGCAGCTCGGCCGGGAGCACTGAAGCTTTCTTT; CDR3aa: CASSSAGSTEAFF
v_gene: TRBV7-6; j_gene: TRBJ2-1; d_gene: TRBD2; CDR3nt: TGTGCCAGCAGCTCCCCCGGGACTAGCGGGGACAATGAGCAGTTCTTC; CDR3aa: CASSSPGTSGDNEQFF